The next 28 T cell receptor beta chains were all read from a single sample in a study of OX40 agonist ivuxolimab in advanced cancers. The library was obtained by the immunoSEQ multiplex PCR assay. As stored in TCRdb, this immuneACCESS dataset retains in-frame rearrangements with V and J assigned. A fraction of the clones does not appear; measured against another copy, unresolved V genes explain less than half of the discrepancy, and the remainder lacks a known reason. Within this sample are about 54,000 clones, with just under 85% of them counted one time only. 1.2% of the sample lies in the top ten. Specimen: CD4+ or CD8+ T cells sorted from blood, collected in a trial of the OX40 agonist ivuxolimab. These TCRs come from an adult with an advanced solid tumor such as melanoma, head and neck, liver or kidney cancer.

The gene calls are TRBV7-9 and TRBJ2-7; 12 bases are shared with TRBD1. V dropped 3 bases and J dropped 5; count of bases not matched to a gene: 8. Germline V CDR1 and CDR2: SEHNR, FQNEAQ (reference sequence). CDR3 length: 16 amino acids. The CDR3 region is CASSFPPGQGAHEQYF. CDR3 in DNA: TGTGCCAGCAGCTTTCCTCCGGGACAGGGGGCCCACGAGCAGTACTTC.

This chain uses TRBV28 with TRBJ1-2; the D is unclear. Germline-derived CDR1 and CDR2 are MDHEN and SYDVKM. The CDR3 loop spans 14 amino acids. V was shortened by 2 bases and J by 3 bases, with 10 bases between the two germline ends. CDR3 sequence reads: CASSLQPDYYGYTF. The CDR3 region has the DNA TGTGCCAGCAGTTTACAGCCAGACTACTATGGCTACACCTTC.

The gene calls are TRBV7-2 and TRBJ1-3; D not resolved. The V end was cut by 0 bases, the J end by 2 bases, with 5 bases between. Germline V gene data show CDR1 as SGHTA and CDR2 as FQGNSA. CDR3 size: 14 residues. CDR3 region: CASSLAAPGNTIYF. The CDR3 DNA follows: TGTGCCAGCAGCTTAGCGGCCCCTGGAAACACCATATATTTT.

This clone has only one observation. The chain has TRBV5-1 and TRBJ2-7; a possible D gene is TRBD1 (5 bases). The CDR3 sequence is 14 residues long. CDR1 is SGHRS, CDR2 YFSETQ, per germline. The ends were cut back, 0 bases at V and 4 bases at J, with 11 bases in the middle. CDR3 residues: CASSLVRVDYEQYF. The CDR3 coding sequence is TGCGCCAGCAGCTTGGTCAGGGTTGATTACGAGCAGTACTTC. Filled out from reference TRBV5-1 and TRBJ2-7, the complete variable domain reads KAGVTQTPRYLIKTRGQQVTLSCSPISGHRSVSWYQQTPGQGLQFLFEYFSETQRNKGNFPGRFSGRQFSNSRSEMNVSTLELGDSALYLCASSLVRVDYEQYFGPGTRLTVT.

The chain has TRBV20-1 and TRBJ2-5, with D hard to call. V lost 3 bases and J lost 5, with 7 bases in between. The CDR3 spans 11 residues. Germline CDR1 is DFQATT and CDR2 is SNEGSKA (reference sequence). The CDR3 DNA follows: TGCAGTGCTAGTCTGCGGGAGACCCAGTACTTC. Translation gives CSASLRETQYF.

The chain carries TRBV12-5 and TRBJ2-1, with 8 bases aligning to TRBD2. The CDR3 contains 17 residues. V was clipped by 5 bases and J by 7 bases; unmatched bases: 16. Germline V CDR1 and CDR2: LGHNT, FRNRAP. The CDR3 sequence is CASGARTSRASLNEQFF. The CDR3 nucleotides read TGTGCTAGTGGTGCCCGGACTAGCCGCGCGAGTTTGAATGAGCAGTTCTTC.

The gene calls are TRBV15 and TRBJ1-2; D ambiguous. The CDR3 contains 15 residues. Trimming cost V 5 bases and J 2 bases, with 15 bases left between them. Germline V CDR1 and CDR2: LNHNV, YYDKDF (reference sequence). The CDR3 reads CATSPDLERNYGYTF. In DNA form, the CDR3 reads TGTGCCACCAGCCCCGACCTAGAACGGAACTATGGCTACACCTTC.

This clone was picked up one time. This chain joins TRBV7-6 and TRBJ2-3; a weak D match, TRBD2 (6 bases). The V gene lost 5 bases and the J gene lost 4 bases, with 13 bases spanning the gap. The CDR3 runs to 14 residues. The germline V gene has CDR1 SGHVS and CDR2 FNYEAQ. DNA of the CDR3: TGTGCCAGCAGCCTTGCTTGGGGGGCAGATACGCAGTATTTT. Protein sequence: CASSLAWGADTQYF.

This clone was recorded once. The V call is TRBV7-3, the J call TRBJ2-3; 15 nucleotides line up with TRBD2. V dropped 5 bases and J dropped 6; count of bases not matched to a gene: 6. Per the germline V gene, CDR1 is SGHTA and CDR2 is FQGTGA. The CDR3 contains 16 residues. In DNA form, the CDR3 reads TGTGCCAGCAGCGGACTAGCGGGAGGGGGTAAGGATACGCAGTATTTT. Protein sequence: CASSGLAGGGKDTQYF.

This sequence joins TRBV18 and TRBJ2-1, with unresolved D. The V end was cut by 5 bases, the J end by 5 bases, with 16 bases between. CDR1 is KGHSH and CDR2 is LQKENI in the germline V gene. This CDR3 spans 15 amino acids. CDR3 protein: CASSTRGGADNEQFF. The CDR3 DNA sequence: TGTGCCAGCTCAACCCGCGGCGGAGCCGACAATGAGCAGTTCTTC.

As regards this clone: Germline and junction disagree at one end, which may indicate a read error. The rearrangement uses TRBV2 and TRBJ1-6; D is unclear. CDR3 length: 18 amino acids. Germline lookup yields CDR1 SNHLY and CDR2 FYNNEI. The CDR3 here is CASSPTRTRASNNSPLHF. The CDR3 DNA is TGTGCCAGCAGCCCGACCCGCACTAGGGCCTCCAATAATTCACCCCTCCACTTT.

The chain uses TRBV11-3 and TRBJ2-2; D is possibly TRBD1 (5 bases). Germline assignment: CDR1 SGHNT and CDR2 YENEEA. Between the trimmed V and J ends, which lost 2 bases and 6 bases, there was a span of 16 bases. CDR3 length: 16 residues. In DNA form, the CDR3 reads TGTGCCAGCAGCTTACAGCAGGGCATGTCACCCGGGGAGCTGTTTTTT. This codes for CASSLQQGMSPGELFF. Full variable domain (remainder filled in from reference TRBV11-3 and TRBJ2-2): EAGVVQSPRYKIIEKKQPVAFWCNPISGHNTLYWYLQNLGQGPELLIRYENEEAVDDSQLPKDRFSAERLKGVDSTLKIQPAELGDSAVYLCASSLQQGMSPGELFFGEGSRLTVL.

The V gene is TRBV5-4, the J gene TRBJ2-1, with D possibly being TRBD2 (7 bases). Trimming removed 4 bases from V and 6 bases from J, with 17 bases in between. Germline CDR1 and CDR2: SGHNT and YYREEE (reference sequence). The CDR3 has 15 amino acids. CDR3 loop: CASSGRGALVNEQFF. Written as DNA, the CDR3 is TGTGCCAGCAGCGGGAGGGGGGCATTAGTCAATGAGCAGTTCTTC.

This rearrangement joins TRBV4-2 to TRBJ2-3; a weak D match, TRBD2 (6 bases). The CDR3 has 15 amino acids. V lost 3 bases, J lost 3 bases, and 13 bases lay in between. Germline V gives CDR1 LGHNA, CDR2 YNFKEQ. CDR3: CASSHVEGGTDTQYF. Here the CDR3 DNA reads TGTGCCAGCAGCCATGTGGAGGGTGGGACAGATACGCAGTATTTT.

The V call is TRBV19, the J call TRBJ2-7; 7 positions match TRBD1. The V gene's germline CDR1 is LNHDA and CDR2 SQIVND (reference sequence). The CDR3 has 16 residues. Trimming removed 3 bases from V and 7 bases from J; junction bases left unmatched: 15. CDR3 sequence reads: CASSMGWTGRPGEQYF. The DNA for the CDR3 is TGTGCCAGTAGTATGGGGTGGACAGGTCGCCCCGGGGAGCAGTACTTC.

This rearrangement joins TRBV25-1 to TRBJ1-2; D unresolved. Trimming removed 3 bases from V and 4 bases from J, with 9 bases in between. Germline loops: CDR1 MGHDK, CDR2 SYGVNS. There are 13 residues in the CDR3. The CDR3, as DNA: TGTGCCAGCAGTGACTGGGGAGGCTATGGCTACACCTTC. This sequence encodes CASSDWGGYGYTF.

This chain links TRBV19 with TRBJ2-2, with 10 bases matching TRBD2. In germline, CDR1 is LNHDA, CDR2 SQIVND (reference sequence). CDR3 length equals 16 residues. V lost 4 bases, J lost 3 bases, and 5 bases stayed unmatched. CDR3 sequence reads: CASSTRTSGYTGELFF. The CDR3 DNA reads TGTGCCAGTAGTACCCGGACTAGCGGTTACACCGGGGAGCTGTTTTTT.

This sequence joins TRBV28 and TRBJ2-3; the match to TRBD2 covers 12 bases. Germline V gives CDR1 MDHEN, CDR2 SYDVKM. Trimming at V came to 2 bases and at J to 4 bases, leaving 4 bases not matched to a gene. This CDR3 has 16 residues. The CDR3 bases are TGTGCCAGCAGTTTACGGACTAGCGGGATTCCAGATACGCAGTATTTT. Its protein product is CASSLRTSGIPDTQYF.

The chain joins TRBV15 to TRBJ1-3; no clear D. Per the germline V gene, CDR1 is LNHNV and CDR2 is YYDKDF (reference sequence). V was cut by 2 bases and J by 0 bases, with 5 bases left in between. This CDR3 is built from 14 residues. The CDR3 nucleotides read TGTGCCACCAGCAGAACCAACTCTGGAAACACCATATATTTT. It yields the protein CATSRTNSGNTIYF.

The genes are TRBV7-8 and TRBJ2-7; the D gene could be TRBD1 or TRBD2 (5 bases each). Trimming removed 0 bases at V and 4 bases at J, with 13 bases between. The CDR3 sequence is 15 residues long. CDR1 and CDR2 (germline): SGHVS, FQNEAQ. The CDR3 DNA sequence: TGTGCCAGCAGCTTAGCGAGGGACGGTAATTACGAGCAGTACTTC. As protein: CASSLARDGNYEQYF.

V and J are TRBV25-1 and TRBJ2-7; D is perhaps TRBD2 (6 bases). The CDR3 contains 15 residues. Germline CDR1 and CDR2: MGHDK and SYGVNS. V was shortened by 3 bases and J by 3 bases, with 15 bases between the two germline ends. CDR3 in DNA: TGTGCCAGCAGTGAGGGGCTCGCGGGGAGCTACGAGCAGTACTTC. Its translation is CASSEGLAGSYEQYF.

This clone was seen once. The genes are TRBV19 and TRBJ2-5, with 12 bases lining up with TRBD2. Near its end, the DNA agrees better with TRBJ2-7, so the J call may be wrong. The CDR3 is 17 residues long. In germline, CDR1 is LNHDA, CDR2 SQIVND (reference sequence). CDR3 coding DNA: TGTGCCAGTAGTATAGGCCGGACTAGCGGGATCCCATACGAGCAGTACTTC. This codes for CASSIGRTSGIPYEQYF.

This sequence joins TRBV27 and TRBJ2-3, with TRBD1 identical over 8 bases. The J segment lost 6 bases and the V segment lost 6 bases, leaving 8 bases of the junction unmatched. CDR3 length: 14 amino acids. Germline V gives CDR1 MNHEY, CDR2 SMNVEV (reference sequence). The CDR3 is CASRKTDRGDTQYF. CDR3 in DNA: TGTGCCAGCAGGAAGACCGACAGGGGTGATACGCAGTATTTT.

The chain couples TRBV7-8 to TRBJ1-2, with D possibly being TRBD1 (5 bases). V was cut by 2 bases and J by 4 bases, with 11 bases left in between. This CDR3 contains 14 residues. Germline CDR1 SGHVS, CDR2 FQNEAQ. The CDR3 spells CASSLIGVLYGYTF. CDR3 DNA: TGTGCCAGCAGCTTAATAGGGGTACTCTATGGCTACACCTTC.

CDR3 nucleotide sequence: TGTGCCAGCAGCTTAGATTGGGCTAGCGGGAGTCCGAGGGGGAATGAGCAGTTCTTC. It yields the protein CASSLDWASGSPRGNEQFF. This chain uses TRBV11-2 with TRBJ2-1; TRBD2 aligns across 10 bases. This CDR3 contains 19 residues. After removal of 0 bases from V and 7 bases from J, the junction contained 15 bases not matched to a gene. Germline loops: CDR1 SGHAT, CDR2 FQNNGV.

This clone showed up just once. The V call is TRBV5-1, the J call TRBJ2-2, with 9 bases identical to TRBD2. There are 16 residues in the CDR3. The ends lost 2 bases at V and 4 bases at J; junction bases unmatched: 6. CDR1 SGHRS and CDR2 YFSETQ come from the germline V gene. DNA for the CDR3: TGCGCCAGCAGCTTAGATAGCGGGAGCGGCACCGGGGAGCTGTTTTTT. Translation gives CASSLDSGSGTGELFF.

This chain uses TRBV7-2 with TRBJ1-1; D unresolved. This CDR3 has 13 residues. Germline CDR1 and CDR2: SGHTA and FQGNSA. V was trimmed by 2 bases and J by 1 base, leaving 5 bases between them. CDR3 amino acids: CASSLNANTEAFF. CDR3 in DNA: TGTGCCAGCAGCTTAAACGCGAACACTGAAGCTTTCTTT.

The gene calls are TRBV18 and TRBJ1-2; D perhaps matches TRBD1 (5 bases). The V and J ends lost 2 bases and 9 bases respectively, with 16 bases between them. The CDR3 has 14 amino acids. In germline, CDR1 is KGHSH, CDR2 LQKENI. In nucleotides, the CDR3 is TGTGCCAGCTCACCAGGTGGCAGCCAGGGACGCTACACCTTC. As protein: CASSPGGSQGRYTF.